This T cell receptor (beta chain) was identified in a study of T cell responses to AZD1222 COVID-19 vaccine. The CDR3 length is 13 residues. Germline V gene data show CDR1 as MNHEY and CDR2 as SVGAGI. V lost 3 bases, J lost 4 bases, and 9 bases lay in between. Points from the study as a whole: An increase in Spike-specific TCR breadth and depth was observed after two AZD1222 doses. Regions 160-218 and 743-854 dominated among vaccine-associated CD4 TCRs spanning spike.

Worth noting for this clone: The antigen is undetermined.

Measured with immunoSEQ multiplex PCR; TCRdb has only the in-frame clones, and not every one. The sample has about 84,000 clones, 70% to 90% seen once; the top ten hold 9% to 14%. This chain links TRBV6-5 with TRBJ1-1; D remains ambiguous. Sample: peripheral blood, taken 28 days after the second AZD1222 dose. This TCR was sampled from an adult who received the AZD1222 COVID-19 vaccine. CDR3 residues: CASSYPGVTEAFF. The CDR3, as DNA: TGTGCCAGCAGTTATCCGGGAGTCACTGAAGCTTTCTTT.